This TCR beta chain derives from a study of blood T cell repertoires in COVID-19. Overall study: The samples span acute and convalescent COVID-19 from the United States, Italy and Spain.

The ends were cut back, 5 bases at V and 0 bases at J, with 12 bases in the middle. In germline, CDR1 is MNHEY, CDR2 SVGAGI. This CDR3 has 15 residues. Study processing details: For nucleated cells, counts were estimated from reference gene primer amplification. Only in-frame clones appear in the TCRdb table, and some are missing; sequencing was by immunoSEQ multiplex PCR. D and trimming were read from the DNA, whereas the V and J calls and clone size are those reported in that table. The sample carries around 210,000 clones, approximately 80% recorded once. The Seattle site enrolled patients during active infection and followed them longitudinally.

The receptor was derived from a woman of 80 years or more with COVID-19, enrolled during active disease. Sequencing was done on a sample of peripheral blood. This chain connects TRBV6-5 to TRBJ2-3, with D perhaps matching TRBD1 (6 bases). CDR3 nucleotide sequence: TGTGCCAGCAGTCGAAAGCAGGGGAGCACAGATACGCAGTATTTT. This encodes CASSRKQGSTDTQYF.